Described below is a single T cell receptor beta chain sequence and its context. The sample comes from a study of blood T cell repertoires in COVID-19. As for the study in general: Acute and convalescent COVID-19 samples came from the United States, Italy and Spain. In each case, the material was cDNA or gDNA derived from T cells, B-cell-depleted T cells, or PBMCs.

V shed 4 bases, J shed 10 bases, and the junction held 4 bases outside the gene matches. Germline values: CDR1 MNHEY, CDR2 SVGAGI. This CDR3 has 13 residues. Profiled with immunoSEQ multiplex PCR; TCRdb holds only in-frame clones, not every one. The top ten hold 3% to 4% of the sample, which has roughly 340,000 clones, under 95% seen once. The chain links TRBV6-5 to TRBJ2-2, with 9 bases lining up with TRBD2. Input material: peripheral blood. The sequence was obtained from a woman under 30 who had recovered from COVID-19. The CDR3: CASSSLAGEELFF. CDR3 in DNA: TGTGCCAGCAGTTCTTTAGCGGGAGAGGAGCTGTTTTTT.